This T cell receptor beta chain appears in the sequencing data of a study of blood T cell repertoires in COVID-19. Trimming took 4 bases from V and 0 from J, leaving 8 bases between them. The germline V gene encodes CDR1 SGHTS and CDR2 YDEGEE. This CDR3 comprises 14 residues. Some clones are missing from TCRdb's copy, which holds only in-frame ones; the method was immunoSEQ multiplex PCR. Among 100,000 or so clones listed, 75% to 90% were seen once. The chain carries TRBV5-8 and TRBJ1-5; D gene uncertain. The sequenced sample consisted of peripheral blood. The receptor was derived from a human donor in a cohort sampled during active COVID-19. The CDR3 reads CASSPRISNQPQHF. The CDR3 coding sequence is TGTGCCAGCAGCCCTAGGATTAGCAATCAGCCCCAGCATTTT.